The subject of this entry is one T cell receptor (beta chain). This sample is drawn from a study of PD-L1 blockade in urothelial cancer. The templates were synthetic TCR analogs, and they were spiked into each PCR. Sequencing used immunoSEQ multiplex PCR; TCRdb keeps in-frame clones, though not all of them. The table records about 32,000 clones, approximately 34% of them present only once. This sequence was found in a man aged 60 to 69 with urothelial cancer. The material sequenced was tumor tissue, taken before atezolizumab (anti-PD-L1) treatment.

CDR3 in DNA: TGTGCCAGCTCACTCAGAACAGGGTACTATGGCTACACCTTC. Its translation: CASSLRTGYYGYTF. The chain carries TRBV18 and TRBJ1-2, with D tentatively TRBD1 (6 bases). V lost 4 bases, J lost 3 bases, and 12 bases lay in between. The CDR3 sequence is 14 residues long. Looked up from germline, CDR1 is KGHSH and CDR2 is LQKENI. The variable domain in full, completed from reference TRBV18 and TRBJ1-2, reads NAGVMQNPRHLVRRRGQEARLRCSPMKGHSHVYWYRQLPEEGLKFMVYLQKENIIDESGMPKERFSAEFPKEGPSILRIQQVVRGDSAAYFCASSLRTGYYGYTFGSGTRLTVV.